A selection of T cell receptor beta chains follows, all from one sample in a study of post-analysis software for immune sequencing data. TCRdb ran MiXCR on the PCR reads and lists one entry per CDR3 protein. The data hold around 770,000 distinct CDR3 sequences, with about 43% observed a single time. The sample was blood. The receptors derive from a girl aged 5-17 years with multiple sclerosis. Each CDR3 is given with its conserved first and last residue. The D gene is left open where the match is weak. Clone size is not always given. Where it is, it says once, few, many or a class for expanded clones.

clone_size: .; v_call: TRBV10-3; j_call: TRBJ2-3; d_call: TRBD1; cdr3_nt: TGTGCCATCAGTACAGGACAGGGCAGCACAGATACGCAGTATTTT; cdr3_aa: CAISTGQGSTDTQYF
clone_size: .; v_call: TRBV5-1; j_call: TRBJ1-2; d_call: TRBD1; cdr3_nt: TGCGCCAGCAGCTTGGTAGGGACAGGGGGCCTTAGGATCTATGGCTACACCTTC; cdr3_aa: CASSLVGTGGLRIYGYTF
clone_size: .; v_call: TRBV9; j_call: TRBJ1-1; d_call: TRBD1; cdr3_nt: TGTGCCAGCAGCGTAGAAGGGCAGGGGGCTAACACTGAAGCTTTCTTT; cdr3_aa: CASSVEGQGANTEAFF
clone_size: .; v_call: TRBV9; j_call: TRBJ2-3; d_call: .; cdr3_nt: TGTGCCAGCAGCGCGACAGGACGCACAGATACGCAGTATTTT; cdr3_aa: CASSATGRTDTQYF
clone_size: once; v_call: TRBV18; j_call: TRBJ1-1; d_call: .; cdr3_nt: TGTGCCAGCTCACCCGTCGAAGCTTTCTTT; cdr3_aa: CASSPVEAFF
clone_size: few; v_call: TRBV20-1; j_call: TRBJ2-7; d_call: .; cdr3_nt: TGCAGTGCTAGATACAGAGCCTACGAGCAGTACTTC; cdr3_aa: CSARYRAYEQYF
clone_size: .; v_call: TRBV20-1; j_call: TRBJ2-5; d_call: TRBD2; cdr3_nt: TGCAGTGCCGGACTAGCGGGAGGGGAGCAGTACTTC; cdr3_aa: CSAGLAGGEQYF
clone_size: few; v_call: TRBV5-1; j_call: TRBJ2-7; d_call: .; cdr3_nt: TGCGCCAGCCGCCGGCCAAAGAACGACGAGCAGTACTTC; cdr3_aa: CASRRPKNDEQYF
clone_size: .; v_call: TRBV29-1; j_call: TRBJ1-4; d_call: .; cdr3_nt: TGCAGCGTCGCCTTGAGCGGTAATGAAAAACTGTTTTTT; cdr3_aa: CSVALSGNEKLFF
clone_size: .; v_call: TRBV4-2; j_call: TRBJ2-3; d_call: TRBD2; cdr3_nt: TGTGCCAGCAGCCAAGATGGAAGCCTAGCGGGAGGGCCGGGGGATACGCAGTATTTT; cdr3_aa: CASSQDGSLAGGPGDTQYF
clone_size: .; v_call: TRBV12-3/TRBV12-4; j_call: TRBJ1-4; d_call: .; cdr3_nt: TGTGCCAGCTCGCGTGGCTGGACGGTTAATGAAAAACTGTTTTTT; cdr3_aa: CASSRGWTVNEKLFF
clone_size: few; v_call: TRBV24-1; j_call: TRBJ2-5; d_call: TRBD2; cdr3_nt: TGTGCCACCAGTGACCCCCGGACTAGCGAAGAGACCCAGTACTTC; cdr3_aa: CATSDPRTSEETQYF
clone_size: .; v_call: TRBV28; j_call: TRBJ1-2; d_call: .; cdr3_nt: TGTGCCAGCAGCTACAGTTGGAACTATAACTATGGCTACACCTTC; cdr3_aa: CASSYSWNYNYGYTF
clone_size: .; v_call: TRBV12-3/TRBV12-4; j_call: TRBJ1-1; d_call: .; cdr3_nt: TGTGCCAGCAGTTTTAGGGGAATGGGCACTGAAGCTTTCTTT; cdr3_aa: CASSFRGMGTEAFF
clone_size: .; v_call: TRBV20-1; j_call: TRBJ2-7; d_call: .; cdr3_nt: TGCAGTGCTACCGACGTTCGGAGCTCCTACGAGCAGTACTTC; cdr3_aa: CSATDVRSSYEQYF
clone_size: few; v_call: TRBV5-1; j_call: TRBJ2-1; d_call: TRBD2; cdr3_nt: TGCGCCAGCAGCTTCCTAGCGGGCCTAGACAATGAGCAGTTCTTC; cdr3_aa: CASSFLAGLDNEQFF
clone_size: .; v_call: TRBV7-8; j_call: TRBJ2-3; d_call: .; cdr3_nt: TGTGCCAGCAGACTAGTATCGGGGGGCATAGATACGCAGTATTTT; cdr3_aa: CASRLVSGGIDTQYF
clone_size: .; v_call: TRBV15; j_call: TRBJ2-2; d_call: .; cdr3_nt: TGTGCCACCAGCAGGCAAAACACCGGGGAGCTGTTTTTT; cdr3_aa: CATSRQNTGELFF
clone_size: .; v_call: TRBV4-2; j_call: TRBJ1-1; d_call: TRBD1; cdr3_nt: TGTGCCAGCAGCCCTCAGGGGGGGAGGAACACTGAAGCTTTCTTT; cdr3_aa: CASSPQGGRNTEAFF
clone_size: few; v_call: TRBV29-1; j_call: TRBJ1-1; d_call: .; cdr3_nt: TGCAGCGTTGAATCTGGGGATCTGGGCACTGAAGCTTTCTTT; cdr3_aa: CSVESGDLGTEAFF
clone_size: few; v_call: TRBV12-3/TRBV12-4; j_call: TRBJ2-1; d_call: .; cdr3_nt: TGTGCCAGCAGTTTTCGAGACAGCTCGCAGTTCTTC; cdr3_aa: CASSFRDSSQFF
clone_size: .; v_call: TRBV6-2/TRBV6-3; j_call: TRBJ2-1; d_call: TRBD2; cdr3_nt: TGTGCCAGCAGTTGGGGCCCGGGGGGACTGTTCTACAATGAGCAGTTCTTC; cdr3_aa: CASSWGPGGLFYNEQFF
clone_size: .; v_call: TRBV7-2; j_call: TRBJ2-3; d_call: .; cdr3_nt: TGTGTCAGCAGCTTAGTCGGGAGTCCCACAGATACGCAGTATTTT; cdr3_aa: CVSSLVGSPTDTQYF
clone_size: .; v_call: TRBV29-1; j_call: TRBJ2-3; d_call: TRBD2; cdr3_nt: TGCAGCGTTGAATTGGCGGCACAGGATGATAAACATAGCGGGAGCAGGCCAGATACGCAGTATTTT; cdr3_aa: CSVELAAQDDKHSGSRPDTQYF
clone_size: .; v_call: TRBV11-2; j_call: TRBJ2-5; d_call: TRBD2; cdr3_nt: TGCGCCAGCAGCTTGAAGGCGGGAGGGGAAGAGACCCAGTACTTC; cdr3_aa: CASSLKAGGEETQYF
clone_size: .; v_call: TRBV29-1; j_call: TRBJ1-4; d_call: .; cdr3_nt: TGCTGCGTGGGGACACAAGCTGGTAATGAAAAACTGTTTTTT; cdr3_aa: CCVGTQAGNEKLFF
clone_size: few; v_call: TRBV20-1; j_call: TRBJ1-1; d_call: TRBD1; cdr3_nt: TGCAGTACTAGAGGTGGGACAGGGGGGCTCACTGAAGCTTTCTTT; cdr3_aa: CSTRGGTGGLTEAFF
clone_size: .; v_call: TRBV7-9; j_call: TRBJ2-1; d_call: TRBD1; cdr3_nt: TGTGCCAGCAGCTTAGGTTGGACAGGGGATTACAATGAGCAGTTCTTC; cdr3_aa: CASSLGWTGDYNEQFF
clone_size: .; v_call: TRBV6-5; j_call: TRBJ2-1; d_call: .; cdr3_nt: TGTGCCAGCAGCCCCCGGGTAGGTGATGAGCAGTTCTTC; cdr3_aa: CASSPRVGDEQFF
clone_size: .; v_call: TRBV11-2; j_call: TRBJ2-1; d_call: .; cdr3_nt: TGTGCCAGCAGCCCCTGGAGTACCTCCTACAATGAGCAGTTCTTC; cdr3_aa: CASSPWSTSYNEQFF
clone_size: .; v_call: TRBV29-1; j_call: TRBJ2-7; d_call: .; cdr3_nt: TGCAGCGTTGAAGAAGGTACGGGCATCAAGCAGTACTTC; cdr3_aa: CSVEEGTGIKQYF
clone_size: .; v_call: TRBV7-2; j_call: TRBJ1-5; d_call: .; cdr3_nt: TGTGCCAGCAGCTTAGAGTTGGGCCTCAATCAGCCCCAGCATTTT; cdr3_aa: CASSLELGLNQPQHF
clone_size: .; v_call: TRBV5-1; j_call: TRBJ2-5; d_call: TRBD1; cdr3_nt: TGCGCCAGCATCTCCAGGGACAGGGGTTTTCGGGAGACCCAGTACTTC; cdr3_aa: CASISRDRGFRETQYF
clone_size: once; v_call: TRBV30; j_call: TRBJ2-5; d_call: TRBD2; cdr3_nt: TGTGCCTGGAGTGACGGACTAGCGGGACAAGAGACCCAGTACTTC; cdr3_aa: CAWSDGLAGQETQYF
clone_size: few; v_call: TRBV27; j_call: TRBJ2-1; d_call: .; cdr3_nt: TGTGCCAGCAGTCCAGGGTCCGGTGAGCAGTTCTTC; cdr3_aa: CASSPGSGEQFF
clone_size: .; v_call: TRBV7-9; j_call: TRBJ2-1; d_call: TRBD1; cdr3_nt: TGTGCCAGCAGCTTAGATCCCGGGCAGGGGGCGCGGGAGCAGTTCTTC; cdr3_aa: CASSLDPGQGAREQFF
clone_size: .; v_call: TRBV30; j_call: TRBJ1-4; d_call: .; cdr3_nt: TGTGCCGGGGGGGCGGCTACTAATGAAAAACTGTTTTTT; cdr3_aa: CAGGAATNEKLFF
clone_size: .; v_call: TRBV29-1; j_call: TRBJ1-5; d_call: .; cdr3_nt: TGCAGCGTTGGCAGGGACAGCAATCAGCCCCAGCATTTT; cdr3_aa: CSVGRDSNQPQHF
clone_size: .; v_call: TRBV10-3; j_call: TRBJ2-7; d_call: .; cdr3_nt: TGTGCCATCAGTGAGTCCGAGGGACTCAAATCCTACGAGCAGTACTTC; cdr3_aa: CAISESEGLKSYEQYF
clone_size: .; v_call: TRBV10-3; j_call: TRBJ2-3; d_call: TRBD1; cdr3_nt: TGTGCCATCAGTGCGGGACAGGCCGACACAGATACGCAGTATTTT; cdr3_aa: CAISAGQADTDTQYF
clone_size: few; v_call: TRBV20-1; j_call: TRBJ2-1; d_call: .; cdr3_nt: TGCAGTGCTAGAGGAGGGCAGGTTGAGCAGTTCTTC; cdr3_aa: CSARGGQVEQFF
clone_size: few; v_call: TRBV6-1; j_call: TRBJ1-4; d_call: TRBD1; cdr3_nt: TGTGCCAGCAGTGAAGTAACAGGGGCTAATGAAAAACTGTTTTTT; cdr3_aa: CASSEVTGANEKLFF
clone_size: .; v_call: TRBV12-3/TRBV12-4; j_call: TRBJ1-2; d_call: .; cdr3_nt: TGTGCCAGCAGGCCCGGCCAGGGGCTCTCCTATGGCTACACCTTC; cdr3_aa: CASRPGQGLSYGYTF
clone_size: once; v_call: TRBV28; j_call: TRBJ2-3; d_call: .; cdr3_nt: TGTGCCAGCAGTTCGACCGAGAAAACAGGCACAGATACGCAGTATTTT; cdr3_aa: CASSSTEKTGTDTQYF
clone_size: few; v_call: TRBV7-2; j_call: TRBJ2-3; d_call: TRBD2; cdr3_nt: TGTGCCAGCAGCTTAGCCGGACTAGCGGGGTCCCCAGATACGCAGTATTTT; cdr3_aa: CASSLAGLAGSPDTQYF
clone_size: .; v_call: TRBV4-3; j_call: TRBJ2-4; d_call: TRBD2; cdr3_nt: TGCGCCAGCAGCCAAGATGTCGGCCCGGGACTAGCGGATACGGTTCAGTACTTC; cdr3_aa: CASSQDVGPGLADTVQYF
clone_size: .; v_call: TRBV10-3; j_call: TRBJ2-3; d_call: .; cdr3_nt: TGTGCCATCAGTGAGTCGGAGGATACGCAGTATTTT; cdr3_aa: CAISESEDTQYF
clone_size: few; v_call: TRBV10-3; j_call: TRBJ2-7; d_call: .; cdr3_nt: TGTGCCATCAGTGAGACAGAGAGCTCCTACGAGCAGTACTTC; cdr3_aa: CAISETESSYEQYF
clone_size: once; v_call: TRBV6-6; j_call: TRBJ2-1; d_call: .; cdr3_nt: TGTGCCAGCAGTTACTTGCAGATCTCCTCCTACGAGCAGTTCTTC; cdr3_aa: CASSYLQISSYEQFF
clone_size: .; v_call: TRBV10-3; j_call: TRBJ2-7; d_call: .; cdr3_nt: TGTGCCATCAGTGAGACCGACCAGGTCGCATACGAGCAGTACTTC; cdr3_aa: CAISETDQVAYEQYF